The 5 T cell receptor beta chains in this list originate from one sample, sequenced in a study of cytomegalovirus exposure and HLA in healthy donors. Assay: immunoSEQ multiplex PCR; the TCRdb copy retains only in-frame clones and omits some. The sample carries under 140,000 clones, over 85% recorded once. Sequencing was done on a sample of PBMCs. These receptors were obtained from a woman in her late teens or twenties in good health and CMV-seronegative.

The chain carries TRBV6-5 and TRBJ1-6; D ambiguous. With 2 bases removed from V and 5 bases from J, the gap between germline ends came to 10 bases. Germline V gene data show CDR1 as MNHEY and CDR2 as SVGAGI. This CDR3 region has 15 residues. The CDR3 sequence: CASSYRAPHNSPLHF. The CDR3 nucleotides read TGTGCCAGCAGTTACCGAGCACCTCATAATTCACCCCTCCACTTT.

The chain joins TRBV25-1 to TRBJ2-1; 8 nucleotides line up with TRBD1. CDR1 MGHDK and CDR2 SYGVNS come from the germline V gene. V was clipped by 2 bases and J by 9 bases; unmatched bases: 9. The CDR3 totals 15 residues. This CDR3 reads CASSEGGQGWSEQFF. As DNA, the CDR3 is TGTGCCAGCAGTGAAGGAGGACAGGGATGGAGTGAGCAGTTCTTC.

This chain joins TRBV7-6 and TRBJ2-2, with D tentatively TRBD1 (6 bases). V was clipped by 3 bases and J by 1 base, with 15 bases between them. Germline assignment: CDR1 SGHVS and CDR2 FNYEAQ. CDR3 length: 17 residues. The CDR3 region has the DNA TGTGCCAGCAGCTTGATCTACGTGGGACAGAACACCGGGGAGCTGTTTTTT. The encoded protein is CASSLIYVGQNTGELFF. The full variable domain, with the rest looked up from reference TRBV7-6 and TRBJ2-2, is GAGVSQSPRYKVTKRGQDVALRCDPISGHVSLYWYRQALGQGPEFLTYFNYEAQQDKSGLPNDRFSAERPEGSISTLTIQRTEQRDSAMYRCASSLIYVGQNTGELFFGEGSRLTVL.

This clone appeared a few times. The rearrangement joins TRBV30 to TRBJ1-2; a possible D gene is TRBD1 (5 bases). Germline lookup yields CDR1 GTSNPN and CDR2 SVGIG (reference sequence). Trimming removed 2 bases at V and 2 bases at J, with 12 bases between. This CDR3 is built from 14 residues. CDR3 in amino acids: CAWSRQGGNYGYTF. As DNA, the CDR3 is TGTGCCTGGAGTCGGCAGGGAGGAAACTATGGCTACACCTTC.

This clone appeared a single time. The chain is built from TRBV15 and TRBJ1-2; no clear D. Trimming stripped 1 base from V and 5 bases from J, with 17 bases between. The CDR3 covers 16 residues. Germline CDR1 is LNHNV and CDR2 is YYDKDF (reference sequence). The CDR3 sequence: CATSRATDVATYGYTF. CDR3 coding DNA: TGTGCCACCAGCAGAGCTACGGATGTGGCGACTTATGGCTACACCTTC.